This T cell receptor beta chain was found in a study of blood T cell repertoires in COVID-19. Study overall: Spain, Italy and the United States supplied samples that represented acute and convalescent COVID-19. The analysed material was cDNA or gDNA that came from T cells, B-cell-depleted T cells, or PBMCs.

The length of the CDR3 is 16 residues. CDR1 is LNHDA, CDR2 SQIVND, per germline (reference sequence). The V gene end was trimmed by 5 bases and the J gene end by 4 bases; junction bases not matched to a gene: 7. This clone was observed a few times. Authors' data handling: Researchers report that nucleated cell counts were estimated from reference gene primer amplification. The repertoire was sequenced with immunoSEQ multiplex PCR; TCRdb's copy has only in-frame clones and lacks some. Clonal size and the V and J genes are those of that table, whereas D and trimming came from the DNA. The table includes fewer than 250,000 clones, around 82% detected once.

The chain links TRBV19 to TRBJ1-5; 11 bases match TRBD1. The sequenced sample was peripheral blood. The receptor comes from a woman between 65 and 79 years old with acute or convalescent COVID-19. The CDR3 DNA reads TGTGCCAGTAGTTTCCCCGGACAGGGGGCTAATCAGCCCCAGCATTTT. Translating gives CASSFPGQGANQPQHF. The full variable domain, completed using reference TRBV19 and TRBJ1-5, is DGGITQSPKYLFRKEGQNVTLSCEQNLNHDAMYWYRQDPGQGLRLIYYSQIVNDFQKGDIAEGYSVSREKKESFPLTVTSAQKNPTAFYLCASSFPGQGANQPQHFGDGTRLSIL.